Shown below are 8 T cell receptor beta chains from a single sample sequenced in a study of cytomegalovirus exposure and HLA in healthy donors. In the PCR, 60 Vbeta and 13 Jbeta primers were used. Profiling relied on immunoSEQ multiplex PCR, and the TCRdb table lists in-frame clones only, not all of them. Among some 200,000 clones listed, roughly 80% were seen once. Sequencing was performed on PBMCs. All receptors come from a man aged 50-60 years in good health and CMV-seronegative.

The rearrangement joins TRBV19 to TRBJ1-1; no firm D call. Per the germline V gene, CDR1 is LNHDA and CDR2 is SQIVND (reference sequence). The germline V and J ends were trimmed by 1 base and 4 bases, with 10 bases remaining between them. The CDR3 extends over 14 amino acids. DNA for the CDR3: TGTGCCAGTAGTATAGTGGAGGTAGCCACTGAAGCTTTCTTT. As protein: CASSIVEVATEAFF.

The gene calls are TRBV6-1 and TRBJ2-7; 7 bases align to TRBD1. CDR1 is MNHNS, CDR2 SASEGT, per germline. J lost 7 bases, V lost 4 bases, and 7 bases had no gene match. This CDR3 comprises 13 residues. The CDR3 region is CASSVVRDREQYF. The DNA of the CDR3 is TGTGCCAGCAGTGTTGTTAGGGACAGAGAGCAGTACTTC.

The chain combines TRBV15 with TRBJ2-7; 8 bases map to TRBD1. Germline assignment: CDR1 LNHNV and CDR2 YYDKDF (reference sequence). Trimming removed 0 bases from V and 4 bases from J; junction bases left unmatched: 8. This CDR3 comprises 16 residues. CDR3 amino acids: CATSRDFATGEYEQYF. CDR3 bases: TGTGCCACCAGCAGAGATTTCGCGACAGGGGAATACGAGCAGTACTTC.

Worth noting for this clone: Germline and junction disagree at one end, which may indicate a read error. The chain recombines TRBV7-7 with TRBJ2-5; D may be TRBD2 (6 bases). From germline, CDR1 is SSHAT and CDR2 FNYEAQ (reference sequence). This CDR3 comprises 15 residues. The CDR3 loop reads CASSPGTQSRETQYF. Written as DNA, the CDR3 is TGTGCTAGCAGTCCCGGGACTCAAAGTCGGGAGACCCAGTACTTC.

CDR3 sequence (DNA): TGTGCCAGCAGCTTAGCCCTCAATAGTGATTCACCCCTCCACTTT. Protein sequence: CASSLALNSDSPLHF. J is TRBJ1-6 and V is TRBV7-2; no reliable D call. The V and J ends lost 0 bases and 8 bases respectively, with 11 bases between them. The CDR3 runs to 15 residues. The V gene's germline CDR1 is SGHTA and CDR2 FQGNSA.

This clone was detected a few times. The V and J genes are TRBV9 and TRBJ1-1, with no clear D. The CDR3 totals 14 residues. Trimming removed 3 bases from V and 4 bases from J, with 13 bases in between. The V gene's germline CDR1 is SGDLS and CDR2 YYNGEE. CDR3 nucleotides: TGTGCCAGCAGCGATTCCCCCTTCGGCACTGAAGCTTTCTTT. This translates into CASSDSPFGTEAFF. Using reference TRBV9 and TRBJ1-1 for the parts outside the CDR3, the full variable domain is DSGVTQTPKHLITATGQRVTLRCSPRSGDLSVYWYQQSLDQGLQFLIQYYNGEERAKGNILERFSAQQFPDLHSELNLSSLELGDSALYFCASSDSPFGTEAFFGQGTRLTVV.

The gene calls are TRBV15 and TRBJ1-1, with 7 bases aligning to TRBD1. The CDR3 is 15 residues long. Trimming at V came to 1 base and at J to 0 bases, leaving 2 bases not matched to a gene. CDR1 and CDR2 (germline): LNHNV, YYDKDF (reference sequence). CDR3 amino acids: CATSRGRGLNTEAFF. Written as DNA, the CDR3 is TGTGCCACCAGCAGAGGAAGGGGGCTGAACACTGAAGCTTTCTTT.

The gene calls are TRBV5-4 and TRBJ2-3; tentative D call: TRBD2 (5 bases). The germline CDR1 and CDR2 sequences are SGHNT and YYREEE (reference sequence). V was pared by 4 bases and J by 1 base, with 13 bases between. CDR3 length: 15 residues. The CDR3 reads CASSLLAGGTDTQYF. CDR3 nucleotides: TGTGCCAGCAGCCTCCTCGCGGGCGGCACAGATACGCAGTATTTT.